The 6 T cell receptor beta chains in this list originate from one sample, sequenced in a study of shared clonotypes between healthy human individuals. TCRdb's copy holds only in-frame clones and misses some; the assay was immunoSEQ multiplex PCR. The data show millions of clones, roughly 92% seen once. The sequencing input was naive CD4+ T cells sorted from blood. Indicated subset: CD45RA+ positively selected. The receptors here all came from a young man in good health.

This chain links TRBV5-1 with TRBJ2-5; possibly TRBD2 for D (5 bases). The V and J ends lost 6 bases and 1 base respectively, with 16 bases between them. Looked up from germline, CDR1 is SGHRS and CDR2 is YFSETQ. This CDR3 has 15 residues. This CDR3 is CASIRNAGTQETQYF. The CDR3 DNA reads as TGCGCCAGCATTAGGAATGCGGGTACCCAAGAGACCCAGTACTTC. Based on the CDR3 plus reference TRBV5-1 and TRBJ2-5, the full variable domain is KAGVTQTPRYLIKTRGQQVTLSCSPISGHRSVSWYQQTPGQGLQFLFEYFSETQRNKGNFPGRFSGRQFSNSRSEMNVSTLELGDSALYLCASIRNAGTQETQYFGPGTRLLVL.

V and J are TRBV27 and TRBJ2-7; TRBD1 matches 7 bases. The CDR3 loop spans 13 amino acids. Trimming took 6 bases from V and 1 from J; bases not matched to a gene: 3. Germline loops: CDR1 MNHEY, CDR2 SMNVEV (reference sequence). In DNA, the CDR3 is TGTGCCAGCAGAAAACAGGGGTCCTACGAGCAGTACTTC. This codes for CASRKQGSYEQYF.

With regard to this clone: In the same sample, other DNA sequences code for this CDR3. V and J are TRBV19 and TRBJ1-1; tentative D call: TRBD1 (5 bases). CDR3 length: 15 amino acids. V shed 0 bases and J shed 2 bases, with 10 bases lying between them. Germline CDR1 is LNHDA and CDR2 is SQIVND (reference sequence). CDR3 nucleotide sequence: TGTGCCAGTAGTATAGACCAGGGATTAAACACTGAAGCTTTCTTT. Encoded protein: CASSIDQGLNTEAFF.

The V call is TRBV18, the J call TRBJ2-7; the match to TRBD1 covers 9 bases. The CDR3 is 14 amino acids. The ends lost 5 bases at V and 6 bases at J; junction bases unmatched: 8. Germline V gene sequence: CDR1 KGHSH, CDR2 LQKENI. This chain's CDR3 is CASSAGTGRREQYF. The CDR3 DNA sequence: TGTGCCAGCTCAGCCGGGACAGGGAGACGCGAGCAGTACTTC.

This chain joins TRBV18 and TRBJ2-3, with 8 nucleotides matching TRBD1. J lost 2 bases, V lost 3 bases, and 13 bases had no gene match. Germline CDR1 KGHSH, CDR2 LQKENI. CDR3 length: 18 amino acids. The CDR3 sequence: CASSPETGDVGNTDTQYF. In DNA form, the CDR3 reads TGTGCCAGCTCACCGGAGACAGGGGATGTTGGGAACACAGATACGCAGTATTTT. The full variable domain, rest sourced from reference TRBV18 and TRBJ2-3, is NAGVMQNPRHLVRRRGQEARLRCSPMKGHSHVYWYRQLPEEGLKFMVYLQKENIIDESGMPKERFSAEFPKEGPSILRIQQVVRGDSAAYFCASSPETGDVGNTDTQYFGPGTRLTVL.

V gene TRBV2 combines with J gene TRBJ2-7; 7 nucleotides align to TRBD1. This CDR3 is built from 13 residues. CDR1 and CDR2 from the germline V gene are SNHLY and FYNNEI. V was clipped by 10 bases and J by 3 bases; unmatched bases: 9. The CDR3 bases are TGTGCCATCGACGACAGGGCCCTCTACGAGCAGTACTTC. It encodes CAIDDRALYEQYF. Together with reference TRBV2 and TRBJ2-7, the CDR3 gives the full variable domain: EPEVTQTPSHQVTQMGQEVILRCVPISNHLYFYWYRQILGQKVEFLVSFYNNEISEKSEIFDDQFSVERPDGSNFTLKIRSTKLEDSAMYFCAIDDRALYEQYFGPGTRLTVT.